This entry lists 2 T cell receptor beta chains sequenced from one sample in a study of shared clonotypes between healthy human individuals. The table came from immunoSEQ multiplex PCR; TCRdb's copy has only in-frame clones and leaves some out. The sample contains 2 million to 2.5 million clones, approximately 90% of which appear only once. The sequenced material came from naive CD4+ T cells from PBMCs. The subset: CD45RA+ positively selected. All receptors derive from a man aged 18 to 30 in good health. Some clones in this sample may be carry-over from other donors' samples.

The chain has TRBV7-2 and TRBJ2-3; D is undetermined. CDR1 is SGHTA and CDR2 is FQGNSA in the germline V gene. The CDR3 contains 13 residues. V was pared by 1 base and J by 2 bases, with 4 bases between. For the CDR3, the DNA is TGTGCCAGCAGCTTAGAGTACACAGATACGCAGTATTTT. Protein product: CASSLEYTDTQYF.

This chain joins TRBV7-9 and TRBJ1-5, with D perhaps matching TRBD1 (5 bases). V dropped 5 bases and J dropped 3 bases, with 11 bases sitting between them. Germline-derived CDR1 and CDR2 are SEHNR and FQNEAQ (reference sequence). The CDR3 consists of 14 residues. CDR3 nucleotides: TGTGCCAGCAGCACCGGGACCGACAATCAGCCCCAGCATTTT. Its protein product is CASSTGTDNQPQHF.